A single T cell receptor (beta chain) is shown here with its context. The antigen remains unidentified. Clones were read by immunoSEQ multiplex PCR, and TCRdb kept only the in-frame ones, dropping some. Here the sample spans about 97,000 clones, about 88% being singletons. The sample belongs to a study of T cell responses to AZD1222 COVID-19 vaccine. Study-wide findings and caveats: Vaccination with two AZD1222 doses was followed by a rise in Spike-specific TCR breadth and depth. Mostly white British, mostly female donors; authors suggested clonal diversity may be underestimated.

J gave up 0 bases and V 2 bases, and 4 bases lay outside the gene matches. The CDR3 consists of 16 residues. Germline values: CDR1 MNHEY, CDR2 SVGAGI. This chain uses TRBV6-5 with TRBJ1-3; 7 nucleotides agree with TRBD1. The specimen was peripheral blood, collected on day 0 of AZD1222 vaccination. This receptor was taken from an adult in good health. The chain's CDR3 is CASSYPGGASGNTIYF. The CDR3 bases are TGTGCCAGCAGTTACCCAGGGGGAGCCTCTGGAAACACCATATATTTT.